The next 26 T cell receptor beta chains were all read from a single sample in a study of cytomegalovirus exposure and HLA in healthy donors. 60 Vbeta and 13 Jbeta primers were used in PCR. The table came from immunoSEQ multiplex PCR; TCRdb's copy has only in-frame clones and leaves some out. The sample holds approximately 70,000 clones, roughly 78% seen once. Sequenced material: PBMCs. Every receptor here comes from a man aged 35 to 55 in good health and CMV-seronegative.

The gene calls are TRBV29-1 and TRBJ2-1; TRBD1 aligns across 7 bases. The CDR3 is 14 residues long. The germline CDR1 and CDR2 sequences are SQVTM and ANQGSEA. Trimming took 6 bases from V and 0 from J; bases not matched to a gene: 5. As DNA, the CDR3 is TGCAGCGTCGATGACAGGGTCTCCTACAATGAGCAGTTCTTC. Translated, it gives CSVDDRVSYNEQFF.

The V and J genes are TRBV6-1 and TRBJ2-7, with 7 bases aligning to TRBD1. This CDR3 has 13 amino acids. J gave up 4 bases and V 3 bases, and 3 bases lay outside the gene matches. Germline lookup yields CDR1 MNHNS and CDR2 SASEGT. DNA of the CDR3: TGTGCCAGCAGTGAGCAACAGGGGTACGAGCAGTACTTC. Protein product: CASSEQQGYEQYF.

V is TRBV7-6 and J is TRBJ2-7, with D perhaps TRBD1 (6 bases). Deletions cut 5 bases from V and 4 bases from J, with 18 bases between. Germline values: CDR1 SGHVS, CDR2 FNYEAQ. The CDR3 is 15 amino acids. CDR3 amino acids: CASSTPGDSEYEQYF. The CDR3 DNA reads TGTGCCAGCAGCACCCCAGGGGATTCCGAATACGAGCAGTACTTC.

The genes are TRBV29-1 and TRBJ2-5; 8 bases are a match to TRBD1. Per the germline V gene, CDR1 is SQVTM and CDR2 is ANQGSEA. J gave up 4 bases and V 8 bases, and 9 bases lay outside the gene matches. The CDR3 spans 13 residues. The CDR3 loop reads CSFQTGVGETQYF. The CDR3 DNA sequence: TGCAGCTTTCAGACAGGGGTGGGAGAGACCCAGTACTTC.

This chain uses TRBV5-1 with TRBJ1-2; tentatively, D is TRBD1 (5 bases). Trimming pared 4 bases from V and 6 bases from J, leaving 13 bases between. The germline gives CDR1 SGHRS, CDR2 YFSETQ. There are 13 residues in the CDR3. This CDR3 is CASSTQGWDGYTF. CDR3 DNA sequence: TGCGCCAGCAGCACCCAGGGTTGGGATGGCTACACCTTC.

The rearrangement joins TRBV5-5 to TRBJ2-3; 12 bases align to TRBD2. This CDR3 has 18 residues. The trim removed 0 bases at V and 2 bases at J, leaving 7 bases unmatched. The germline gives CDR1 SGHKS, CDR2 YYEKEE (reference sequence). The CDR3 reads CASSLGWASGRDTDTQYF. In DNA form, the CDR3 reads TGTGCCAGCAGCTTGGGTTGGGCTAGCGGGAGGGACACAGATACGCAGTATTTT.

The rearrangement joins TRBV10-2 to TRBJ2-2; D perhaps matches TRBD1 (6 bases). CDR3 length: 14 residues. Germline V CDR1 and CDR2: WSHSY, SAAADI. V lost 5 bases, J lost 0 bases, and 7 bases lay in between. CDR3 sequence (DNA): TGCGCCAGCAGTAACAGGGCGAACACCGGGGAGCTGTTTTTT. It translates to CASSNRANTGELFF.

DNA of the CDR3: TGCGCCAGCAGCAAAGAACAGGGGCGGTACACTGAAGCTTTCTTT. As protein: CASSKEQGRYTEAFF. The rearrangement uses TRBV5-1 and TRBJ1-1; TRBD1 agrees at 7 bases. The CDR3 spans 15 residues. Germline V lookup: CDR1 SGHRS, CDR2 YFSETQ. V lost 4 bases and J lost 3; bases outside the gene matches: 9.

This clone was detected only once. This chain uses TRBV29-1 with TRBJ1-2; D remains ambiguous. V was clipped by 1 base and J by 0 bases, with 15 bases between them. CDR1 and CDR2 (germline): SQVTM, ANQGSEA. The CDR3 contains 16 residues. CDR3 bases: TGCAGCGTTGAAGTGGGCAGGCCTCAATCTAACTATGGCTACACCTTC. This gives the protein CSVEVGRPQSNYGYTF. Full variable domain (missing parts from reference TRBV29-1 and TRBJ1-2): SAVISQKPSRDICQRGTSLTIQCQVDSQVTMMFWYRQQPGQSLTLIATANQGSEATYESGFVIDKFPISRPNLTFSTLTVSNMSPEDSSIYLCSVEVGRPQSNYGYTFGSGTRLTVV.

Here the CDR3 DNA reads TGTGCCAGCAGTTCTAACCGGGACAATGAGCAGTTCTTC. Protein: CASSSNRDNEQFF. V is TRBV11-3 and J is TRBJ2-1; D gene uncertain. The length of the CDR3 is 13 residues. The V gene lost 6 bases and the J gene lost 5 bases, with 11 bases spanning the gap. Germline V gene sequence: CDR1 SGHNT, CDR2 YENEEA.

A single count supports this clone. The chain uses TRBV5-1 and TRBJ2-5; the match to TRBD2 covers 8 bases. Trimming removed 4 bases from V and 3 bases from J; junction bases left unmatched: 2. This CDR3 comprises 13 residues. The V gene's germline CDR1 is SGHRS and CDR2 YFSETQ. The DNA of the CDR3 is TGCGCCAGCAGCGGTAGCGGGGAAGAGACCCAGTACTTC. It codes for CASSGSGEETQYF.

The chain combines TRBV29-1 with TRBJ2-7; TRBD2 aligns across 7 bases. The length of the CDR3 is 15 residues. From germline, CDR1 is SQVTM and CDR2 ANQGSEA. The junction had 10 bases not matched to a gene; V was cut back by 5 bases and J by 0 bases. DNA of the CDR3: TGCAGCGTTCTGAAACTAGCGTGGAGCTCCTACGAGCAGTACTTC. Translating it yields CSVLKLAWSSYEQYF.

The DNA of the CDR3 is TGTGCCAGTAGTTCAGACAGGGGAACGGGAAACACCATATATTTT. Protein sequence: CASSSDRGTGNTIYF. The rearrangement links TRBV19 to TRBJ1-3, with TRBD1 identical over 8 bases. The CDR3 has 15 residues. Looked up from germline, CDR1 is LNHDA and CDR2 is SQIVND (reference sequence). Unmatched junction bases numbered 7, after V lost 5 bases and J lost 4 bases.

The V and J genes are TRBV6-6 and TRBJ1-1; D not certain. Trimming removed 4 bases at V and 0 bases at J, with 6 bases between. CDR3 length: 13 amino acids. Germline CDR1 reads MNHNY; CDR2 reads SVGAGI (reference sequence). CDR3 in amino acids: CASSFLMNTEAFF. DNA for the CDR3: TGTGCCAGCAGTTTCCTAATGAACACTGAAGCTTTCTTT.

The chain uses TRBV28 and TRBJ2-2; no definite D call. Germline-derived CDR1 and CDR2 are MDHEN and SYDVKM. The CDR3 is made up of 11 amino acids. Trimming took off 6 bases at V and 6 bases at J, with 5 bases between the two ends. The DNA of the CDR3 is TGTGCCAGCAGAAGCCCCGGGGAGCTGTTTTTT. This sequence encodes CASRSPGELFF.

The rearrangement joins TRBV19 to TRBJ2-1, with 8 nucleotides matching TRBD2. The CDR3 spans 18 residues. CDR1 and CDR2 from the germline V gene are LNHDA and SQIVND (reference sequence). V dropped 7 bases and J dropped 1; count of bases not matched to a gene: 15. CDR3 sequence (DNA): TGTGCCAGTACCCCGGCTAGCGGGCTTTCTAGTTCCTACAATGAGCAGTTCTTC. Translated, it gives CASTPASGLSSSYNEQFF.

This clone appeared a single time. This chain joins TRBV2 and TRBJ1-6, with 10 bases that match TRBD1. With 4 bases clipped from V and 4 bases from J, the junction kept 7 bases outside the gene matches. Germline V gives CDR1 SNHLY, CDR2 FYNNEI. The CDR3 is 17 amino acids. The CDR3 reads CASSGPGQGSYNSPLHF. CDR3 DNA sequence: TGTGCCAGCAGTGGCCCGGGACAGGGGTCGTATAATTCACCCCTCCACTTT.

CDR3 sequence: CASSLEGGATEAFF. CDR3 coding DNA: TGTGCCAGCAGCTTGGAGGGAGGGGCCACTGAAGCTTTCTTT. The V and J genes are TRBV5-4 and TRBJ1-1; D is perhaps TRBD1 (5 bases). The V end was cut by 0 bases, the J end by 4 bases, with 10 bases between. Germline V gene lookup returns CDR1 SGHNT and CDR2 YYREEE (reference sequence). CDR3 length: 14 residues.

V and J are TRBV5-4 and TRBJ2-4, with TRBD1 matching over 7 bases. The germline CDR1 and CDR2 sequences are SGHNT and YYREEE (reference sequence). J gave up 8 bases and V 0 bases, and 5 bases lay outside the gene matches. This CDR3 is built from 14 residues. Here the CDR3 DNA reads TGTGCCAGCAGCTTGGGGGACAGCGCATACATTCAGTACTTC. It specifies CASSLGDSAYIQYF. The entire variable domain, with the rest obtained from reference TRBV5-4 and TRBJ2-4, is as follows: ETGVTQSPTHLIKTRGQQVTLRCSSQSGHNTVSWYQQALGQGPQFIFQYYREEENGRGNFPPRFSGLQFPNYSSELNVNALELDDSALYLCASSLGDSAYIQYFGAGTRLSVL.

This clone was seen once. The V call is TRBV19, the J call TRBJ2-2, with a possible D match to TRBD1 (5 bases). V was cut by 6 bases and J by 6 bases, with 8 bases left in between. There are 12 residues in the CDR3. Germline V CDR1 and CDR2: LNHDA, SQIVND (reference sequence). CDR3 sequence reads: CASRSRAGELFF. The CDR3 DNA sequence: TGTGCCAGTAGGAGCAGGGCCGGGGAGCTGTTTTTT.

This chain connects TRBV6-1 to TRBJ2-7; 7 bases are shared with TRBD1. Germline CDR1 reads MNHNS; CDR2 reads SASEGT. The CDR3 spans 13 residues. J lost 0 bases, V lost 6 bases, and 2 bases had no gene match. The CDR3 is CASRTGFSYEQYF. The CDR3 DNA sequence: TGTGCCAGCAGGACAGGGTTCTCCTACGAGCAGTACTTC.

Written as DNA, the CDR3 is TGTGCCACCAGCAGAGATCGGGACTTTAACTATGGCTACACCTTC. This codes for CATSRDRDFNYGYTF. The chain joins TRBV15 to TRBJ1-2; the D gene is possibly TRBD1 (5 bases). In germline, CDR1 is LNHNV, CDR2 YYDKDF (reference sequence). This CDR3 region has 15 residues. Trimming removed 0 bases from V and 1 base from J, with 9 bases in between.

The J gene is TRBJ2-1, the V gene TRBV10-1; possibly TRBD1 for D (6 bases). Germline values: CDR1 WNHNN, CDR2 SYGVQD (reference sequence). CDR3 length: 16 amino acids. Trimming pared 2 bases from V and 8 bases from J, leaving 19 bases between. This CDR3 reads CASSEVGAGVMDEQFF. CDR3 in DNA: TGCGCCAGCAGTGAGGTCGGGGCAGGGGTGATGGATGAGCAGTTCTTC.

The chain has TRBV2 and TRBJ1-5; TRBD1 is a possible D gene (6 bases). The germline V gene has CDR1 SNHLY and CDR2 FYNNEI. This CDR3 has 14 residues. Trimming removed 4 bases from V and 8 bases from J, with 15 bases in between. In DNA, the CDR3 is TGTGCCAGCAGTGGTCAGGGGAATAGGGAGCCCCAGCATTTT. Translating it yields CASSGQGNREPQHF. Together with reference TRBV2 and TRBJ1-5, the CDR3 gives the full variable domain: EPEVTQTPSHQVTQMGQEVILRCVPISNHLYFYWYRQILGQKVEFLVSFYNNEISEKSEIFDDQFSVERPDGSNFTLKIRSTKLEDSAMYFCASSGQGNREPQHFGDGTRLSIL.

The chain employs TRBV5-4 and TRBJ2-7; D is possibly TRBD2 (5 bases). The CDR3 consists of 15 residues. Germline CDR1 SGHNT, CDR2 YYREEE (reference sequence). V was clipped by 1 base and J by 6 bases, with 17 bases between them. Here the CDR3 reads CASSLSPGSRIEQYF. In DNA, the CDR3 is TGTGCCAGCAGCTTGTCCCCGGGATCGCGGATCGAGCAGTACTTC.

The chain joins TRBV11-2 to TRBJ2-3, with TRBD1 as a possible D gene (6 bases). V was clipped by 3 bases and J by 2 bases, with 9 bases between them. Germline CDR1 and CDR2: SGHAT and FQNNGV. This CDR3 spans 14 amino acids. The CDR3 loop is CASSFGTTTDTQYF. The CDR3 nucleotides are TGTGCCAGCAGCTTCGGGACAACCACAGATACGCAGTATTTT.